These T cell receptor beta chains were read from a single sample in a study of T cell repertoires in cytomegalovirus infection. TCRdb re-analysed the reads in MiXCR, keeping a single row per CDR3 protein. The data contain 450,000 to 650,000 distinct CDR3 sequences, 26% of them singletons. Sequences were obtained from PBMCs. The receptor set was obtained from a human donor in good health (CMV status not recorded). Some clones in this sample may be carry-over from other donors' samples. Both conserved end residues are part of each CDR3. Each record gives: J gene, D gene, V gene, clone size, CDR3 protein, CDR3 DNA. A D gene is named only where the DNA matches it firmly. Clone size is given for some rows only: seen once, a few or many times, or a class if the clone is expanded.

j_gene: TRBJ2-3; d_gene: NA; v_gene: TRBV14; abundance: few; CDR3aa: CASSQDALGGTQYF; CDR3nt: TGTGCCAGCAGCCAAGATGCGCTAGGCGGTACGCAGTATTTT
j_gene: TRBJ2-1; d_gene: TRBD2; v_gene: TRBV29-1; abundance: NA; CDR3aa: CSVDLLAGANEQFF; CDR3nt: TGCAGCGTTGATCTCCTAGCGGGAGCCAATGAGCAGTTCTTC
j_gene: TRBJ2-1; d_gene: TRBD2; v_gene: TRBV6-5; abundance: NA; CDR3aa: CASRATSGSFHEQFF; CDR3nt: TGTGCCAGCAGGGCGACTAGCGGGAGTTTCCATGAGCAGTTCTTC
j_gene: TRBJ2-7; d_gene: TRBD1; v_gene: TRBV7-9; abundance: few; CDR3aa: CASSSRTGSYEQYF; CDR3nt: TGTGCCAGCAGCTCGAGGACAGGTTCCTACGAGCAGTACTTC
j_gene: TRBJ2-7; d_gene: NA; v_gene: TRBV5-6; abundance: NA; CDR3aa: CASSFTGFNEQYF; CDR3nt: TGTGCCAGCAGCTTTACAGGGTTTAACGAGCAGTACTTC
j_gene: TRBJ2-4; d_gene: NA; v_gene: TRBV7-2; abundance: many; CDR3aa: CASSVREVRNIQYF; CDR3nt: TGTGCCAGCAGCGTCAGGGAAGTTAGAAACATTCAGTACTTC
j_gene: TRBJ2-1; d_gene: TRBD2; v_gene: TRBV6-6; abundance: NA; CDR3aa: CASSYSTSGRPLSYNEQFF; CDR3nt: TGTGCCAGCAGTTACTCGACTAGCGGGAGACCCCTCTCCTACAATGAGCAGTTCTTC
j_gene: TRBJ2-2; d_gene: NA; v_gene: TRBV7-6; abundance: NA; CDR3aa: CASSSDFGGELFF; CDR3nt: TGTGCCAGCAGTTCCGACTTTGGAGGGGAGCTGTTTTTT
j_gene: TRBJ2-7; d_gene: NA; v_gene: TRBV5-1; abundance: NA; CDR3aa: CASSNEGGVEQYF; CDR3nt: TGCGCCAGCAGCAACGAGGGTGGGGTCGAGCAGTACTTC
j_gene: TRBJ2-1; d_gene: TRBD2; v_gene: TRBV12-3/TRBV12-4; abundance: NA; CDR3aa: CASSSAETSRNEQFF; CDR3nt: TGTGCCAGCAGTTCGGCCGAGACTAGCAGAAATGAGCAGTTCTTC
j_gene: TRBJ2-1; d_gene: TRBD2; v_gene: TRBV11-2; abundance: NA; CDR3aa: CASSSIAGEGEQFF; CDR3nt: TGTGCCAGCAGCAGCATAGCGGGAGAGGGTGAGCAGTTCTTC
j_gene: TRBJ2-1; d_gene: NA; v_gene: TRBV14; abundance: NA; CDR3aa: CASSPGLGRSEQFF; CDR3nt: TGTGCCAGCAGCCCAGGGTTGGGTCGGAGTGAGCAGTTCTTC
j_gene: TRBJ2-1; d_gene: NA; v_gene: TRBV11-2; abundance: few; CDR3aa: CASSPDWNEQFF; CDR3nt: TGTGCCAGCAGCCCGGACTGGAATGAGCAGTTCTTC
j_gene: TRBJ2-5; d_gene: NA; v_gene: TRBV9; abundance: NA; CDR3aa: CASSASTRLETQYF; CDR3nt: TGTGCCAGCAGCGCTAGTACTAGGTTGGAGACCCAGTACTTC
j_gene: TRBJ1-2; d_gene: TRBD1; v_gene: TRBV12-3/TRBV12-4; abundance: few; CDR3aa: CASRHRGQRLGYTF; CDR3nt: TGTGCCAGCAGGCACAGGGGGCAGAGGTTAGGCTACACCTTC
j_gene: TRBJ2-7; d_gene: NA; v_gene: TRBV28; abundance: many; CDR3aa: CASSSRSGHPYEQYF; CDR3nt: TGTGCCAGCAGCTCTAGGTCGGGACACCCCTACGAGCAGTACTTC
j_gene: TRBJ1-1; d_gene: NA; v_gene: TRBV5-1; abundance: NA; CDR3aa: CASRSRDGGTEAFF; CDR3nt: TGCGCCAGCAGGAGCCGGGACGGGGGCACTGAAGCTTTCTTT
j_gene: TRBJ2-1; d_gene: NA; v_gene: TRBV20-1; abundance: many; CDR3aa: CSAENNEQFF; CDR3nt: TGCAGTGCTGAGAACAATGAGCAGTTCTTC
j_gene: TRBJ2-3; d_gene: NA; v_gene: TRBV19; abundance: NA; CDR3aa: CASSIGGRPSTDTQYF; CDR3nt: TGTGCCAGTAGTATAGGAGGCAGGCCAAGCACAGATACGCAGTATTTT
j_gene: TRBJ2-1; d_gene: TRBD2; v_gene: TRBV30; abundance: NA; CDR3aa: CAGSSGRDNEQFF; CDR3nt: TGTGCCGGATCTAGCGGGAGGGACAATGAGCAGTTCTTC
j_gene: TRBJ1-6; d_gene: TRBD1; v_gene: TRBV27; abundance: NA; CDR3aa: CASSPTDRGVNSPLHF; CDR3nt: TGTGCCAGCAGTCCAACGGACAGGGGGGTAAATTCACCCCTCCACTTT
j_gene: TRBJ2-6; d_gene: NA; v_gene: TRBV19; abundance: few; CDR3aa: CASSTRTDLPAGANVLTF; CDR3nt: TGTGCCAGTAGTACAAGGACGGACTTACCTGCTGGGGCCAACGTCCTGACTTTC
j_gene: TRBJ2-1; d_gene: NA; v_gene: TRBV19; abundance: NA; CDR3aa: CASSLVGLTSGEQFF; CDR3nt: TGTGCCAGTAGCTTGGTTGGACTAACGTCTGGTGAGCAGTTCTTC
j_gene: TRBJ2-6; d_gene: TRBD1; v_gene: TRBV7-3; abundance: few; CDR3aa: CASSDRDRGLTGANVLTF; CDR3nt: TGTGCCAGCAGCGACCGGGACAGGGGGTTAACTGGGGCCAACGTCCTGACTTTC